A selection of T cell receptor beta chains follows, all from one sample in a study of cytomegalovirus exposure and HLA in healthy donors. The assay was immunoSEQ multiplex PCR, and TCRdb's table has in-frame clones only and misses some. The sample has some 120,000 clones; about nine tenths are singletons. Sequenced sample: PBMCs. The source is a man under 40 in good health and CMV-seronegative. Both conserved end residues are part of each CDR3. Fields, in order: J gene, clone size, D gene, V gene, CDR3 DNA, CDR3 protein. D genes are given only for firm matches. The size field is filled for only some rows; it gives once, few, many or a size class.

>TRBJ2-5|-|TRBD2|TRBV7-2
TGTGCCAGCAGAACCCGACTAGCGGAGGGGGAGACCCAGTACTTC
CASRTRLAEGETQYF
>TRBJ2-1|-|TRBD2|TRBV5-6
TGTGCCAGCAGCTTCGATATACTAGCGGGGTACAATGAGCAGTTCTTC
CASSFDILAGYNEQFF
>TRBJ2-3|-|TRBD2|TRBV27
TGTGCCAGCAGTTGGTCGTCCCCGGGACTAGATCCGCCCACAGATACGCAGTATTTT
CASSWSSPGLDPPTDTQYF
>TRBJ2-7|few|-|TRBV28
TGTGCCAGCAGCTACCGCACCTACGAGCAGTACTTC
CASSYRTYEQYF
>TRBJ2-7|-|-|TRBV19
TGTGCCAGTAGTACCACCTACGAGCAGTACTTC
CASSTTYEQYF
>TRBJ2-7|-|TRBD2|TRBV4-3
TGCGCCAGCAGCCAAGAGGCTAGCGGGCTATACGAGCAGTACTTC
CASSQEASGLYEQYF
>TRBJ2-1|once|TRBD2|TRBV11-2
TGTGCCAGCAGCTTAGGATCCAGCGGGGCCAACAATGAGCAGTTCTTC
CASSLGSSGANNEQFF
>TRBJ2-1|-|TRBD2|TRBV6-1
TGTGCCAGCAGTGCGAACCTCGGGACTAGCGGGTTCTACAATGAGCAGTTCTTC
CASSANLGTSGFYNEQFF
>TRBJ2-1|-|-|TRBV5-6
TGTGCCAGCAGCTTGGCCACGACAGGGTCGGGAGCGGTGGATGAGCAGTTCTTC
CASSLATTGSGAVDEQFF
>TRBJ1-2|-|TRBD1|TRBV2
TGTGCCAGCAAGCCGGACAGGGCCCCTGGCTACACCTTC
CASKPDRAPGYTF
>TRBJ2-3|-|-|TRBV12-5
TGTGCTAGTGGTTTGGTACTGACCGGACACAACACAGATACGCAGTATTTT
CASGLVLTGHNTDTQYF
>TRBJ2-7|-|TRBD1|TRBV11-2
TGTGCCAGCAGCTTAGGGCAGGGGGCGGTTCCCTACGAGCAGTACTTC
CASSLGQGAVPYEQYF
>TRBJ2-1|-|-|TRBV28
TGTGCCAGCAGTGTTGGACCAGGGGATTCGTACAATGAGCAGTTCTTC
CASSVGPGDSYNEQFF
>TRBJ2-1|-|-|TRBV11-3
TGTGCCAGCAGTGGAAGGGGGAATGAGCAGTTCTTC
CASSGRGNEQFF
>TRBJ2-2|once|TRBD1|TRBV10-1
TGCGCCAGCAGTGAAAGACAGGGCCATCGAGGCACCGGGGAGCTGTTTTTT
CASSERQGHRGTGELFF
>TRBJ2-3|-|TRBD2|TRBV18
TGTGCCAGCTCACCAACTAGCGGGAGTGCAGATACGCAGTATTTT
CASSPTSGSADTQYF
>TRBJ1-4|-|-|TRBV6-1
TGTGCCAGCAAGGAGGAAAAACTGTTTTTT
CASKEEKLFF
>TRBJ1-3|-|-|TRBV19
TGTGCCAGTAGTATTGGGGGCGCGTATGCAGGAAACACCATATATTTT
CASSIGGAYAGNTIYF
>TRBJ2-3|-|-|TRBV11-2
TGTGCCAGCAGCTTAAGAGGGATTACAGATACGCAGTATTTT
CASSLRGITDTQYF
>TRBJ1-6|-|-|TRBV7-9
TGTGCCAGCAGCCCAGGGGATTCACCCCTCCACTTT
CASSPGDSPLHF
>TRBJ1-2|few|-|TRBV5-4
TGTGCCAGCAGCTTGTTTTCAGAGGACTATGGCTACACCTTC
CASSLFSEDYGYTF
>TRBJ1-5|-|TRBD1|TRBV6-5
TGTGCCAGCAGTTGGGACAGGGCTATTCAGCCCCAGCATTTT
CASSWDRAIQPQHF
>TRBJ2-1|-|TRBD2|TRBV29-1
TGCAGCGTGATCCGGGGGGTCGACAATGAGCAGTTCTTC
CSVIRGVDNEQFF
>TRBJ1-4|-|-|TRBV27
TGTGCCAGCAGCCCTAACTCCAATGAAAAACTGTTTTTT
CASSPNSNEKLFF
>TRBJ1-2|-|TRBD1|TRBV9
TGTGCCAGCAGCGCCAACGTGGGACAGGGGTTGTATGGCTACACCTTC
CASSANVGQGLYGYTF
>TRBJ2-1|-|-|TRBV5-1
TGCGCCAGCAGCTTGGACGGGAGACCTGGAAATGAGCAGTTCTTC
CASSLDGRPGNEQFF
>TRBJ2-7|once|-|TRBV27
TGTGCCAGCAGTGCAAAACTTCCGGGAAGCCCTAGGGGGGAGCAGTACTTC
CASSAKLPGSPRGEQYF
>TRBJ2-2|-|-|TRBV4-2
TGTGCCAGCAGCATCCAGGGGCGCACCGGGGAGCTGTTTTTT
CASSIQGRTGELFF
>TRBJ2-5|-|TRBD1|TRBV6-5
TGTGCCAGCAGCCGGGGACAGGGGTCAGAGACCCAGTACTTC
CASSRGQGSETQYF
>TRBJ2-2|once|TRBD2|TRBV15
TGTGCCACCAGCAGGGCTAGCGGTATCAACACCGGGGAGCTGTTTTTT
CATSRASGINTGELFF
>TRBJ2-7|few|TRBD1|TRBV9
TGTGCCAGCAGCTTGGGACAGGGCGGCTACGAGCAGTACTTC
CASSLGQGGYEQYF
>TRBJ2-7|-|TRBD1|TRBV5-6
TGTGCCAGCAGGGACGGGGACAGGGGGCGCTCCTACGAGCAGTACTTC
CASRDGDRGRSYEQYF
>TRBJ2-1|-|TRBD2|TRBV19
TGTGCCAGCAGCGGGACTAGCGGGAGCCATGAGCAGTTCTTC
CASSGTSGSHEQFF
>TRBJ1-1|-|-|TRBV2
TGTGCCAGAAATGACAGGACTGAAGCTTTCTTT
CARNDRTEAFF
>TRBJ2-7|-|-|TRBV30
TGTGCCACCCTGTGGGGCGCGAACTACGAGCAGTACTTC
CATLWGANYEQYF
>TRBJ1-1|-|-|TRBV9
TGTGCCAGCAGCGTAGGAAAGGAGGGGACCCGGTGGACTGAAGCTTTCTTT
CASSVGKEGTRWTEAFF
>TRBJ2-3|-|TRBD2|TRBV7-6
TGTGCCAGCAGCTTCCTAGCGGGCTCTAGCACAGATACGCAGTATTTT
CASSFLAGSSTDTQYF
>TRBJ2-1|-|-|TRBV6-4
TGTGCCAGCTCCCAGATTTTCGGGAACAATGAGCAGTTCTTC
CASSQIFGNNEQFF
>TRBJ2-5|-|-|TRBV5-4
TGTGCCAGCAGCCCCAAACAGGGTGGAGAGACCCAGTACTTC
CASSPKQGGETQYF
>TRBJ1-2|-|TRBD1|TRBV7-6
TGTGCCAGCAGCCAGTCAGGGGGCGACGGCTACACCTTC
CASSQSGGDGYTF
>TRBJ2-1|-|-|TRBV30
TGTGCCTGGAGTCAGGGGTTCCAAGCCGGTGAGCAGTTCTTC
CAWSQGFQAGEQFF
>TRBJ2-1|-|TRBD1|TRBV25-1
TGTGCCAGCAAGGGGGCAGGGGCTAAGAGCTCCTACAATGAGCAGTTCTTC
CASKGAGAKSSYNEQFF
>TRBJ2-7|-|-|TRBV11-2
TGTGCCAGCAGCTCCTACAGGGACGAGCAGTACTTC
CASSSYRDEQYF
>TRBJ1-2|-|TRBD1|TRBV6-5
TGTGCCAGCAGGACCGGACAGGGCAGTTATGGCTACACCTTC
CASRTGQGSYGYTF
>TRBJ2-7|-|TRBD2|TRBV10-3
TGTGCCATCAGTCCGGGACTAGCGGGTTTCTACGAGCAGTACTTC
CAISPGLAGFYEQYF
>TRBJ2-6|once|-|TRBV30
TGTGCCTGGCAACAGGGCTCTGGGGCCAACGTCCTGACTTTC
CAWQQGSGANVLTF
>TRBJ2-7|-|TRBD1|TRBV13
TGTGCCAGCAGCTACTCGAGACAGGGGGACGAGCAGTACTTC
CASSYSRQGDEQYF
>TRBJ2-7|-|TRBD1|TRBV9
TGTGCCAGCAGCGCAAGACCGGGACAGGGGTCCGAGCAGTACTTC
CASSARPGQGSEQYF
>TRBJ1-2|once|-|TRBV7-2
TGTGCCAGCAGCTTAGATAGAGGGAAGGGAGGCTACACCTTC
CASSLDRGKGGYTF
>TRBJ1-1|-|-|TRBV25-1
TGTGCCAGCAGTGATCGGGGGGGGAACACTGAAGCTTTCTTT
CASSDRGGNTEAFF
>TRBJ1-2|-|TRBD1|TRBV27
TGTGCCAGCAGTTCCACCGGACAGGGAGATGGCTACACCTTC
CASSSTGQGDGYTF
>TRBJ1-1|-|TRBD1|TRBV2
TGTGCCAGCAGGTCAGGGGGCCAGGCTTTCTTT
CASRSGGQAFF
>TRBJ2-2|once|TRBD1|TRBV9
TGTGCCAGCAGCGTAGTACAAAAGGGGGCTGTCGGGGAGCTGTTTTTT
CASSVVQKGAVGELFF
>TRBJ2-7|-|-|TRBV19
TGTGCCAGTAAAAAGGACAGCCTCTCCTACGAGCAGTACTTC
CASKKDSLSYEQYF
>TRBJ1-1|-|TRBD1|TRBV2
TGTGCCAGGGAGGACAGGGACACGACGAACACTGAAGCTTTCTTT
CAREDRDTTNTEAFF
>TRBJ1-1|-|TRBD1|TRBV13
TGTGCCAGCAGCCTATCGACAGGGAAGGCCACTGAAGCTTTCTTT
CASSLSTGKATEAFF